A single sample is the source of the 16 T cell receptor beta chains below, sequenced in a study of blood T cell repertoires in COVID-19. Repertoires were generated with immunoSEQ multiplex PCR, while TCRdb's copy carries only in-frame clones and drops some. The sample has about 160,000 clones; approximately 90% are singletons. Sequencing input: PBMCs or T cells enriched from blood (not recorded which). These receptors were taken from a woman between 50 and 59 years old who had recovered from COVID-19.

The V and J genes are TRBV12-3 or TRBV12-4 and TRBJ1-6; D uncertain. There are 13 residues in the CDR3. Trimming took off 5 bases at V and 8 bases at J, with 10 bases between the two ends. The CDR3 region has the DNA TGTGCCAGCAGTCCCCCGGGGTATTCACCCCTCCACTTT. Translated, it gives CASSPPGYSPLHF.

CDR3 DNA: TGTGCCAGTAGTACCCAGGGGGCTGAAGCTTTCTTT. This translates into CASSTQGAEAFF. This rearrangement joins TRBV19 to TRBJ1-1, with TRBD1 matching 7 bases. The CDR3 consists of 12 residues. The V segment lost 4 bases and the J segment 6 bases; nucleotides outside the gene matches: 2. Germline CDR1 is LNHDA and CDR2 is SQIVND (reference sequence).

The genes are TRBV5-1 and TRBJ1-2, with TRBD1 matching 9 bases. The junction had 8 bases not matched to a gene; V was cut back by 0 bases and J by 8 bases. This CDR3 spans 15 amino acids. From germline, CDR1 is SGHRS and CDR2 YFSETQ. The CDR3 here is CASSLEDRGIGGYTF. The CDR3 DNA follows: TGCGCCAGCAGCTTGGAGGACAGGGGAATTGGAGGCTACACCTTC.

This sequence joins TRBV7-2 and TRBJ1-2; a weak D match, TRBD1 (5 bases). Trimming pared 0 bases from V and 7 bases from J, leaving 9 bases between. The CDR3 totals 13 residues. Germline V gene data show CDR1 as SGHTA and CDR2 as FQGNSA. The CDR3 bases are TGTGCCAGCAGCTTAGCGGGCGGGGGTGGCTACACCTTC. Translating gives CASSLAGGGGYTF.

DNA for the CDR3: TGTGCCAGCAGCTTATACCGGGCAACTAATGAAAAACTGTTTTTT. Its protein is CASSLYRATNEKLFF. This sequence joins TRBV7-2 and TRBJ1-4; no definite D call. Germline lookup yields CDR1 SGHTA and CDR2 FQGNSA. V was shortened by 2 bases and J by 0 bases, with 7 bases between the two germline ends. The CDR3 sequence is 15 residues long.

The V call is TRBV9, the J call TRBJ1-1; 10 positions match TRBD1. Germline CDR1 and CDR2: SGDLS and YYNGEE. This CDR3 spans 14 amino acids. The J segment lost 10 bases and the V segment lost 4 bases, leaving 10 bases of the junction unmatched. Here the CDR3 reads CASSPGQGISRAFF. CDR3 bases: TGTGCCAGCAGCCCGGGACAGGGGATCAGTCGAGCTTTCTTT.

The gene calls are TRBV9 and TRBJ2-3, with D possibly TRBD2 on 6 matching bases. This CDR3 has 16 residues. Germline V lookup: CDR1 SGDLS, CDR2 YYNGEE. The V end lost 4 bases, the J end lost 3 bases, and 18 bases lay between the germline ends. DNA for the CDR3: TGTGCCAGCAGCCCCACTTCTATAGCGGTGACAGATACGCAGTATTTT. Its protein product is CASSPTSIAVTDTQYF.

The chain combines TRBV7-2 with TRBJ1-1; unclear D gene. The CDR3 has 14 residues. Trimming removed 5 bases from V and 4 bases from J, with 14 bases in between. Germline V lookup: CDR1 SGHTA, CDR2 FQGNSA. The CDR3 region is CASSPLQRVTEAFF. The CDR3 DNA is TGTGCCAGCAGCCCTTTACAGAGGGTCACTGAAGCTTTCTTT.

This chain connects TRBV11-2 to TRBJ1-2; 7 bases match TRBD1. V lost 1 base, J lost 4 bases, and 0 bases stayed unmatched. Germline assignment: CDR1 SGHAT and CDR2 FQNNGV. The CDR3 length is 13 residues. This CDR3 reads CASSLGTGYGYTF. For the CDR3, the DNA is TGTGCCAGCAGCTTAGGGACAGGCTATGGCTACACCTTC.

Only a few counts were recorded for this clone. V is TRBV4-2 and J is TRBJ1-3, with a weak D call TRBD1 (5 bases). This CDR3 region has 18 residues. Trimming left V 1 base short and J 0 bases short, with 16 bases between. CDR1 LGHNA and CDR2 YNFKEQ come from the germline V gene. The CDR3 DNA reads TGTGCCAGCAGCCAAGGAATCCCGGGACTGATCTCTGGAAACACCATATATTTT. This translates into CASSQGIPGLISGNTIYF.

This clone has a handful of counts. The V and J genes are TRBV10-3 and TRBJ2-5; D is possibly TRBD1 (6 bases). The CDR3 length is 15 residues. Trimming stripped 3 bases from V and 1 base from J, with 12 bases between. Germline assignment: CDR1 ENHRY and CDR2 SYGVKD. The CDR3 region has the DNA TGTGCCATCAGTGACAGGGGTGCCCTCCAAGAGACCCAGTACTTC. Translated, it gives CAISDRGALQETQYF.

This chain uses TRBV15 with TRBJ2-7, with D unclear. The CDR3 covers 12 residues. Trimming stripped 0 bases from V and 4 bases from J, with 4 bases between. CDR1 is LNHNV, CDR2 YYDKDF, per germline (reference sequence). The CDR3 sequence is CATSRESYEQYF. Written as DNA, the CDR3 is TGTGCCACCAGCAGAGAATCTTACGAGCAGTACTTC.

CDR3 residues: CASSFRLAGGKSSYEQYF. The DNA of the CDR3 is TGTGCCAGCTCCTTCCGACTAGCGGGGGGTAAGAGCTCCTACGAGCAGTACTTC. The chain is built from TRBV18 and TRBJ2-7; 13 bases line up with TRBD2. With V trimmed by 6 bases and J by 0 bases, 11 bases remained unmatched. CDR1 and CDR2 from the germline V gene are KGHSH and LQKENI. The CDR3 loop spans 18 amino acids. Full variable domain (remainder filled in from reference TRBV18 and TRBJ2-7): NAGVMQNPRHLVRRRGQEARLRCSPMKGHSHVYWYRQLPEEGLKFMVYLQKENIIDESGMPKERFSAEFPKEGPSILRIQQVVRGDSAAYFCASSFRLAGGKSSYEQYFGPGTRLTVT.

The J gene is TRBJ1-2, the V gene TRBV9; D remains unclear. From germline, CDR1 is SGDLS and CDR2 YYNGEE. The V end was cut by 2 bases, the J end by 4 bases, with 12 bases between. The CDR3 totals 14 residues. The CDR3 region is CASSVGADGYGYTF. CDR3 nucleotides: TGTGCCAGCAGCGTTGGAGCAGACGGCTATGGCTACACCTTC.

The rearrangement links TRBV7-9 to TRBJ1-5; D remains unclear. CDR1 and CDR2 from the germline V gene are SEHNR and FQNEAQ (reference sequence). The ends were cut back, 6 bases at V and 5 bases at J, with 8 bases in the middle. The CDR3 has 12 residues. The chain's CDR3 is CASSPADQPQHF. The DNA for the CDR3 is TGTGCCAGCAGTCCCGCGGATCAGCCCCAGCATTTT.

This clone was seen once. The chain employs TRBV9 and TRBJ1-5; maybe TRBD1 (5 bases). This CDR3 contains 14 residues. In germline, CDR1 is SGDLS, CDR2 YYNGEE. V lost 0 bases, J lost 7 bases, and 11 bases lay in between. CDR3 DNA: TGTGCCAGCAGCGTAGGCGGGGCTGGGCAGCCCCAGCATTTT. It is translated as CASSVGGAGQPQHF.